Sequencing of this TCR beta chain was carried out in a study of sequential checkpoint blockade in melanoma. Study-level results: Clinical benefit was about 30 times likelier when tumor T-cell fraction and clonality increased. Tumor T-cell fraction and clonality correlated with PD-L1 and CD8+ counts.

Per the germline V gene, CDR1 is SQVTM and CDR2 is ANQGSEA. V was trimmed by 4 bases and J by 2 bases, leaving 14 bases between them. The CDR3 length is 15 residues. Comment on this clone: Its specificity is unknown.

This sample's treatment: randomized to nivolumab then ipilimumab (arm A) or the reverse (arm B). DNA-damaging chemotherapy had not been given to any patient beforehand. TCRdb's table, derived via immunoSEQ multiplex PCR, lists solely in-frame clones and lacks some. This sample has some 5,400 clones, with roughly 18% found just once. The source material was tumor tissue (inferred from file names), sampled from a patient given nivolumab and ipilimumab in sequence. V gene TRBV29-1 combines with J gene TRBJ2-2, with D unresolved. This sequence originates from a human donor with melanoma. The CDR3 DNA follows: TGCAGCGTTGCAACGACACCAATCAACACCGGGGAGCTGTTTTTT. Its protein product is CSVATTPINTGELFF.